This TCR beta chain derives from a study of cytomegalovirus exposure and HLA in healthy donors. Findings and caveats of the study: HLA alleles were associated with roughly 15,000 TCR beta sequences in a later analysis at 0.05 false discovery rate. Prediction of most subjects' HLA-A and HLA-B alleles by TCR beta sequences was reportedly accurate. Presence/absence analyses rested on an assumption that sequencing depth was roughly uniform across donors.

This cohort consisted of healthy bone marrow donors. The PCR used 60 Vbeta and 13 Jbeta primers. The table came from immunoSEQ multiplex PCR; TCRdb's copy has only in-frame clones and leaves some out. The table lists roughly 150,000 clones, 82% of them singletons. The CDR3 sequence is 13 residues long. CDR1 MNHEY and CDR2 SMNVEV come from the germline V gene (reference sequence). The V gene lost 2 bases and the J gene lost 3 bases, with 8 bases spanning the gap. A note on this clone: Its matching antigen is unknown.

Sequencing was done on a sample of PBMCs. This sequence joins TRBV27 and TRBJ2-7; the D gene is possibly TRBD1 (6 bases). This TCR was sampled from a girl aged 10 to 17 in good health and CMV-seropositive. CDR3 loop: CASSLRDNYEQYF. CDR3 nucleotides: TGTGCCAGCAGTTTAAGGGACAACTACGAGCAGTACTTC.